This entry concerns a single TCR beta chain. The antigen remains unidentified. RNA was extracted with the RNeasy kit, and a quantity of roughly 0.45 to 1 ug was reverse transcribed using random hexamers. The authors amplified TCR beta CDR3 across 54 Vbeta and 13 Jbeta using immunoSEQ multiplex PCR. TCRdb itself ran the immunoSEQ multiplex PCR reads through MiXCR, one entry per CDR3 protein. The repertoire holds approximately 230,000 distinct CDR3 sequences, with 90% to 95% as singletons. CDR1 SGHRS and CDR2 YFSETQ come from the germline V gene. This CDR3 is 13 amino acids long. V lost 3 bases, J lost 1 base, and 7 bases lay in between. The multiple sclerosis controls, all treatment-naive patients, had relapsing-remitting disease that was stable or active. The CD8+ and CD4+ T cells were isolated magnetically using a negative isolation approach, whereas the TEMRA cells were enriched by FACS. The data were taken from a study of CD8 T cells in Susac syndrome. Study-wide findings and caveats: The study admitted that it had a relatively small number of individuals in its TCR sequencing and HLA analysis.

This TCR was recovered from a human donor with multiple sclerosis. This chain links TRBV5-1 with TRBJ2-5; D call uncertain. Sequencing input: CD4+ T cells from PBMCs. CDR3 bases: TGCGCCAGCAGCTCCCGGACCCAAGAGACCCAGTACTTC. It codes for CASSSRTQETQYF.